Described below is a single T cell receptor beta chain sequence and its context. Its cognate antigen has yet to be identified. No base quality values were provided; no much bigger clone lies one nucleotide off. Donors were healthy HIV-negative adults with no recently reported acute infections or vaccinations. Every donor was a Caucasian adult residing in Nashville, Tennessee, USA. Magnetic negative selection was used to enrich CD4+ T cells, after which naive cells were positively selected on CD45RA and the negative fraction became the memory subset. Blood was collected by leukapheresis, and PBMCs were isolated by Ficoll-Histopaque density gradient centrifugation and then cryopreserved in liquid nitrogen vapor phase. Purity and quantity of every magnetically sorted T cell population were checked by analytical flow cytometry. Genomic DNA was isolated from each sorted fraction and quantified by UV absorbance on a Nanodrop 2000c.

Its CDR3 holds 15 amino acids, cysteine through phenylalanine. Only the CDR3 part of the read is kept: 45 bases, read in frame from the first base. The germline V gene specifies MDHEN as CDR1 and SYDVKM as CDR2. Using the deep immunoSEQ assay, multiplex PCR amplified TCR CDR3 regions from genomic DNA. Genomic DNA extracted from each cell subset was distributed evenly over all wells of several immunoSEQ 96-well plates, and each plate served as one replicate. For sorted subsets, each replicate PCR was loaded with about 200 ng genomic DNA, equivalent to 25,000 to 35,000 T cell genomes. The purified libraries were quantified using a Qubit 3.0 fluorometer, sized with a Bioanalyzer 2100, and then quantified again using the KAPA Library Quantification kit. Each immunoSEQ 96-well plate was sequenced on its own single-read 150-cycle Illumina NextSeq 550 flow cell. On the study's bioinformatics: Because only junctional sequences without quality scores were contained in the immunoSEQ output, filtering matching that applied to full-length reads could not be performed. Sequences were annotated with PyIR, a Python wrapper for IgBLAST v1.9, and V/J genes and CDR3 were assigned using IMGT germline references. Any read was removed if the V/J assignment was weak (E-value above 1e-6), the CDR3 was missing, or the read contained stop codons, out-of-frame junctions, or ambiguous translated residues. V3J clonotypes were defined as sequences sharing the same inferred V gene, J gene, and CDR3 amino acid sequence. To compute the percentage overlap between repertoires, the number of shared unique clonotypes was divided by the size of the smaller repertoire. Three approaches were used to assess repertoire richness: RTK rarefaction, the Chao1 estimator, and Recon v2.1 estimates of unobserved clonotypes. For all TCRbeta clonotypes obtained by the gDNA method from a few donors, generation probabilities were computed with OLGA. In TCRdb, the immuneACCESS table is reduced to in-frame sequences with V and J assigned. These tables do not hold every clone; where another copy was compared, an unresolved V gene accounts for under half, and the others remain unexplained. That table is the source of V, J and clone size, and D and trimming were worked out from the DNA. Across this sample there are fewer than 200,000 clones, with about 93% seen only once. The ten largest account for roughly 0.07% of the sample.

The data belong to a study of shared clonotypes between healthy human individuals (dated by TCRdb to the early 2020s). About the full investigation: A couple of women and a few men aged 18 to 49 years were included in the cohort. Per donor, three plates each were used for CD4 naive and CD4 memory, two for CD8 naive, and one for CD8 memory. To estimate repertoire size and how much clonotypes are shared between individuals, the study performed deep sequencing of blood TCR repertoires from a few healthy adults. To increase sequencing depth and limit assay-specific biases, different laboratories used diverse techniques to prepare libraries and sequence TCR repertoires. Each donor's leukapheresis produced roughly between roughly 0.85 and 9.5 billion PBMCs.

What the work shows at the level of the full study, not this receptor alone: Higher generation probabilities were observed for clonotypes shared by all four sorted-subset donors than for non-shared clonotypes. Naive subsets generally had larger estimated clonotype richness than memory subsets did. Across four donors, 4.5% to 6.5% of naive CD4, roughly 3.5% of naive CD8, roughly 2.3% of memory CD4, and 0.4% to 0.45% of memory CD8 clonotypes were shared. Incomplete sequencing was indicated by rarefaction of sorted-subset datasets, despite the large sequencing depth. Pairwise subsampling indicated that sequencing depth was expected to affect the degree of clonotype sharing among donors. Only blood was sampled, and tissue TCR repertoires likely differ from those in blood. Because the study included a small number of donors, the genetic and exposure-history diversity represented was limited.

The sequence links TRBV28 to TRBJ2-5, with 8 middle bases fitting TRBD2. The DNA end lines up better with TRBJ2-7; the J call may be wrong. This receptor was obtained from a woman aged 25 to 45 in good health. The sample taken for sequencing was naive CD4+ T cells sorted from blood. The cell subset or site tag for this specimen amounts to: CD45RA+ positively selected. The nucleotide sequence is given as TGTGCCAGCAGTCCCCGGCTAGCGGGTCACTACGAGCAGTACTTC. Protein translation: CASSPRLAGHYEQYF.